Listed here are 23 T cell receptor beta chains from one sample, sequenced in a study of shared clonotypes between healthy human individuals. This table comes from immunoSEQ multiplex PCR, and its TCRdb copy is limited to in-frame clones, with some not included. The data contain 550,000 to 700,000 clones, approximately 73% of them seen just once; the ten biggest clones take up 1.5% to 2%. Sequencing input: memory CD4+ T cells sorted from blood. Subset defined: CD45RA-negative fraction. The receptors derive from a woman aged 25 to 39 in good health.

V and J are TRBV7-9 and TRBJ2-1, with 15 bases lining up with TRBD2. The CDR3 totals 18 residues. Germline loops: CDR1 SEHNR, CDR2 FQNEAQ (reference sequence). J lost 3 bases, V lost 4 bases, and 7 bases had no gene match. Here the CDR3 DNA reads TGTGCCAGCAGCTCAGGACTAGCGGGAGGGCCTAGCTACAATGAGCAGTTCTTC. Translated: CASSSGLAGGPSYNEQFF.

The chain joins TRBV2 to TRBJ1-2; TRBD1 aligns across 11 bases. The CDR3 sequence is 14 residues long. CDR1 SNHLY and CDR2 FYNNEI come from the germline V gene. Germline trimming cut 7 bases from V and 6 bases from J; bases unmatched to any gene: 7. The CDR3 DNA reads TGTGCCAGCATTCAGGACAGGGGGCCGGATGGCTACACCTTC. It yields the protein CASIQDRGPDGYTF.

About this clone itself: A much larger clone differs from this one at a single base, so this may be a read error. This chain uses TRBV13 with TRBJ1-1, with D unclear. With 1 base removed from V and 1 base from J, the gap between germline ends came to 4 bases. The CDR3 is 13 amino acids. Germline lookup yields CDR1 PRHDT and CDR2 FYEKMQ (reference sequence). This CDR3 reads CASSLERNTEAFF. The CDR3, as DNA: TGTGCCAGCAGCTTAGAGAGGAACACTGAAGCTTTCTTT.

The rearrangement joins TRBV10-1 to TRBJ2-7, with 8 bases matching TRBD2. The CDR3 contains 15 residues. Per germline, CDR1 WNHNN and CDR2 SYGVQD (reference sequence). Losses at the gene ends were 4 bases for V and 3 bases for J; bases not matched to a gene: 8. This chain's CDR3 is CASSGASGGDYEQYF. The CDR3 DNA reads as TGCGCCAGCAGTGGAGCATCCGGGGGGGACTACGAGCAGTACTTC.

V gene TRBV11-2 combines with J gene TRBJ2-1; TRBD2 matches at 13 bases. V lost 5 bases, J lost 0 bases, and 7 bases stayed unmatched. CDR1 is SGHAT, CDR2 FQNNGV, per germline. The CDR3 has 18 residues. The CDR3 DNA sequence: TGTGCCAGCAGCCGAGGGACTAGCGGGAAAAGCTCCTACAATGAGCAGTTCTTC. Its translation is CASSRGTSGKSSYNEQFF.

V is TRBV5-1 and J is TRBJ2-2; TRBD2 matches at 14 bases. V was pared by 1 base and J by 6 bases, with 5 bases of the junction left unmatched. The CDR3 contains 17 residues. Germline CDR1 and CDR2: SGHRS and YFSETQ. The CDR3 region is CASSLLPTSGRAGELFF. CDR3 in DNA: TGCGCCAGCAGCTTGTTGCCGACTAGCGGGAGGGCCGGGGAGCTGTTTTTT.

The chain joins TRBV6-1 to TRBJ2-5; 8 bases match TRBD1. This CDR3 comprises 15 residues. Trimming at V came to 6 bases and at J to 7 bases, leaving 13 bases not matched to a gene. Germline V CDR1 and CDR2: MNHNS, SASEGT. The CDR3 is CASSEYGTGTGTQYF. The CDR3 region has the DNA TGTGCCAGCAGCGAATACGGGACAGGTACCGGGACCCAGTACTTC.

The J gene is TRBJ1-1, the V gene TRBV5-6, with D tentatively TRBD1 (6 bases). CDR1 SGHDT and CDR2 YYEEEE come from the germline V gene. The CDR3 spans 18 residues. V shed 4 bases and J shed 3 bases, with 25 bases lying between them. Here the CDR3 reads CASSRGLGGADPDTEAFF. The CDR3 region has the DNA TGTGCCAGCAGCCGGGGCCTCGGGGGGGCAGACCCGGACACTGAAGCTTTCTTT.

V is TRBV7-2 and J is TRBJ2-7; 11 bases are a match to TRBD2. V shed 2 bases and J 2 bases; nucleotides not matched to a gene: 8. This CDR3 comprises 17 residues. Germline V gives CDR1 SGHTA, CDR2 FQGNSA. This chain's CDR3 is CASSLLPQTSGAYEQYF. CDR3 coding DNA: TGTGCCAGCAGCTTACTTCCCCAGACTAGCGGGGCCTACGAGCAGTACTTC.

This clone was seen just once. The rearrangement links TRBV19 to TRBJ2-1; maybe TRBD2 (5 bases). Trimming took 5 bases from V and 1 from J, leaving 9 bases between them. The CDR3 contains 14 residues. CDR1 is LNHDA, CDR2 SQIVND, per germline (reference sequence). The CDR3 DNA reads TGTGCCAGTAGTTTGGGAGAATCCTACAATGAGCAGTTCTTC. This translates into CASSLGESYNEQFF.

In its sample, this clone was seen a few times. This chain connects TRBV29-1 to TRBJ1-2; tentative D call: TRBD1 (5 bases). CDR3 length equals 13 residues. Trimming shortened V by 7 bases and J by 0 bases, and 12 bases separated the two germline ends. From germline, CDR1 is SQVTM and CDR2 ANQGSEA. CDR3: CSAGQLANYGYTF. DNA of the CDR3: TGCAGCGCCGGACAACTCGCTAACTATGGCTACACCTTC.

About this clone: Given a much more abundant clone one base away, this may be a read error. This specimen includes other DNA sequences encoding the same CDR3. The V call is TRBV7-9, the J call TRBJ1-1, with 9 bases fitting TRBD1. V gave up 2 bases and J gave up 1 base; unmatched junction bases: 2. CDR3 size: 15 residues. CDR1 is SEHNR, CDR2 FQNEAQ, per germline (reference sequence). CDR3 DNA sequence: TGTGCCAGCAGCTTATCGGGACAGGGGAACACTGAAGCTTTCTTT. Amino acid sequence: CASSLSGQGNTEAFF. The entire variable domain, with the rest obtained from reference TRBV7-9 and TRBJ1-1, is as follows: DTGVSQNPRHKITKRGQNVTFRCDPISEHNRLYWYRQTLGQGPEFLTYFQNEAQLEKSRLLSDRFSAERPKGSFSTLEIQRTEQGDSAMYLCASSLSGQGNTEAFFGQGTRLTVV.

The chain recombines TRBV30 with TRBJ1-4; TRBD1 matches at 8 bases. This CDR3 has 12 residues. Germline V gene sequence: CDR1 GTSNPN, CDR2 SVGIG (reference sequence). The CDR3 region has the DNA TGTGCTGCGACAGGGGCGAATGAAAAACTGTTTTTT. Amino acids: CAATGANEKLFF.

CDR3 nucleotide sequence: TGTGCCATCGCCGAAGAGCCCTACGAGCAGTACTTC. Translated: CAIAEEPYEQYF. This chain uses TRBV10-3 with TRBJ2-7; D gene unclear. Deletions cut 8 bases from V and 2 bases from J, with 10 bases between. The V gene's germline CDR1 is ENHRY and CDR2 SYGVKD. The CDR3 runs to 12 residues.

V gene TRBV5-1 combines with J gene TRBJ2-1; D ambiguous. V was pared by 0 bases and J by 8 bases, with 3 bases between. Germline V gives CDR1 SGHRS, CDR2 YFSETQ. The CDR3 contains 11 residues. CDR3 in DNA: TGCGCCAGCAGCTTGGAAGATGAGCAGTTCTTC. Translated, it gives CASSLEDEQFF.

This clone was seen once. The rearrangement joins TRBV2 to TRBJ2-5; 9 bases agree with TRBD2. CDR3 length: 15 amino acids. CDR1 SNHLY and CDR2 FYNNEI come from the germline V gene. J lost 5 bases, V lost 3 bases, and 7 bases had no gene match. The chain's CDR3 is CASSDEREAGETQYF. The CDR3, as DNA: TGTGCCAGCAGTGATGAGCGGGAGGCCGGGGAGACCCAGTACTTC.

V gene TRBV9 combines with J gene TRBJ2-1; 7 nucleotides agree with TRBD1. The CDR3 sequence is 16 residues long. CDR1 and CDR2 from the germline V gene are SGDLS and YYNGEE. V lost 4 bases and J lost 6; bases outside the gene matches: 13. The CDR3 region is CASSSLRGTARNEQFF. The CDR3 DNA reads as TGTGCCAGCAGCTCCTTAAGGGGGACAGCCCGCAATGAGCAGTTCTTC.

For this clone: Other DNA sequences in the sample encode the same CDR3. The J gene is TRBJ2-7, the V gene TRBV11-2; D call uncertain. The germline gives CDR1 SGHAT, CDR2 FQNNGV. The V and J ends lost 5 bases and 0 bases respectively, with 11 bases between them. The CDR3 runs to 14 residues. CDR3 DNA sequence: TGTGCCAGCAGCCCTCAGCGCGACTCCTACGAGCAGTACTTC. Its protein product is CASSPQRDSYEQYF.

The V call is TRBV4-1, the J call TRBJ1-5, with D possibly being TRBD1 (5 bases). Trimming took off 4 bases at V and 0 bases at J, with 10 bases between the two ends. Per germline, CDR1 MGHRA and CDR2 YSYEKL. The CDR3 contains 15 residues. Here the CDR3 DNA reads TGCGCCAGCAGCCTTTACGGGGGTAGCAATCAGCCCCAGCATTTT. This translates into CASSLYGGSNQPQHF.

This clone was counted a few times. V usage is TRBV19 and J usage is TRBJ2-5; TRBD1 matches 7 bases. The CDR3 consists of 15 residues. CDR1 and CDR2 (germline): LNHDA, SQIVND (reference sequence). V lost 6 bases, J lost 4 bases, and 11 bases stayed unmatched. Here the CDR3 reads CASSSQGQVGETQYF. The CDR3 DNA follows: TGTGCCAGTAGCTCGCAAGGACAGGTCGGAGAGACCCAGTACTTC.

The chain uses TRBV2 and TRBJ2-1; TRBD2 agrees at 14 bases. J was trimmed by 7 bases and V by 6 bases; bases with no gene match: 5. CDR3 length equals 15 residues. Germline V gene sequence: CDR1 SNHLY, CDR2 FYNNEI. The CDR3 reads CASRPGLAGANEQFF. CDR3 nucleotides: TGTGCCAGCAGGCCGGGACTAGCGGGAGCGAATGAGCAGTTCTTC.

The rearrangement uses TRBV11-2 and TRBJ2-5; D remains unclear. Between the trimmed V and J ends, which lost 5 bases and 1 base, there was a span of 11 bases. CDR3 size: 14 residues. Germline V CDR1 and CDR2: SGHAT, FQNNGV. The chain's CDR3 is CASSLSSIQETQYF. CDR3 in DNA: TGTGCCAGCAGCCTCAGCAGTATCCAAGAGACCCAGTACTTC.

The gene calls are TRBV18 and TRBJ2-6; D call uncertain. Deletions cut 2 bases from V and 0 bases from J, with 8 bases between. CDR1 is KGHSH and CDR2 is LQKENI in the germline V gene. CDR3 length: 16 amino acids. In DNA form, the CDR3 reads TGTGCCAGCTCACCAATGCCGTTCTCTGGGGCCAACGTCCTGACTTTC. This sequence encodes CASSPMPFSGANVLTF.